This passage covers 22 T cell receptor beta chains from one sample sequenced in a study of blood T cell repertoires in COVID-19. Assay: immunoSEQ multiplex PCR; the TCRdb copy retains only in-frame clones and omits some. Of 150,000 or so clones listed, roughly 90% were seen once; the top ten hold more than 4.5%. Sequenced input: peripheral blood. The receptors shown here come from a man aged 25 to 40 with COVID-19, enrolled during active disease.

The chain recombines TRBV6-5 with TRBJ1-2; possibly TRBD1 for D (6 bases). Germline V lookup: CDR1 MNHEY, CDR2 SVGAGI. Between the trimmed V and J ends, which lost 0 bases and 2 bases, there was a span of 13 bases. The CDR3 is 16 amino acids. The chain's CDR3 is CASSYSGLTGNYGYTF. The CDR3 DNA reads TGTGCCAGCAGTTACTCTGGTCTTACAGGGAACTATGGCTACACCTTC.

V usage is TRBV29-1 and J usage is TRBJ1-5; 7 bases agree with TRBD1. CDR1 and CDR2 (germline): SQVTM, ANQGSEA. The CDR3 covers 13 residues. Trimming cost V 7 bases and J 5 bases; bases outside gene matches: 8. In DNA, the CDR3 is TGCAGCGCCCTAACCCAGGGGGATCAGCCCCAGCATTTT. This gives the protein CSALTQGDQPQHF.

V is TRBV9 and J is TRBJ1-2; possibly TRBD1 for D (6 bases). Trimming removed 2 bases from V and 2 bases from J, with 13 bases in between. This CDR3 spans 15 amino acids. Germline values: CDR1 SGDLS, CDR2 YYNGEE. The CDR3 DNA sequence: TGTGCCAGCAGCGTCTCAGGGGTCGGGAACTATGGCTACACCTTC. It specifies CASSVSGVGNYGYTF. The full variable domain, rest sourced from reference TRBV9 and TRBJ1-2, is DSGVTQTPKHLITATGQRVTLRCSPRSGDLSVYWYQQSLDQGLQFLIQYYNGEERAKGNILERFSAQQFPDLHSELNLSSLELGDSALYFCASSVSGVGNYGYTFGSGTRLTVV.

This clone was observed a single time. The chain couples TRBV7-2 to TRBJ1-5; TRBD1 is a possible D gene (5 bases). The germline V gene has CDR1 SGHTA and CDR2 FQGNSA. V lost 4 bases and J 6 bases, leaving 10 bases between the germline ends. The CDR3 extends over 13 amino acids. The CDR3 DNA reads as TGTGCCAGCAGCTGGGGGGGAGGTCAGCCCCAGCATTTT. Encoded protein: CASSWGGGQPQHF. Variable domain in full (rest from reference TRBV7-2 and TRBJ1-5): GAGVSQSPSNKVTEKGKDVELRCDPISGHTALYWYRQSLGQGLEFLIYFQGNSAPDKSGLPSDRFSAERTGGSVSTLTIQRTQQEDSAVYLCASSWGGGQPQHFGDGTRLSIL.

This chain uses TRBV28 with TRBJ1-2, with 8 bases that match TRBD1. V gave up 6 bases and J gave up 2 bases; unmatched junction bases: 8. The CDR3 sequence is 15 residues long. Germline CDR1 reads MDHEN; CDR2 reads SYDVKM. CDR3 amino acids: CASRPIGTGNYGYTF. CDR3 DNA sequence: TGTGCCAGCAGGCCCATCGGGACAGGAAACTATGGCTACACCTTC.

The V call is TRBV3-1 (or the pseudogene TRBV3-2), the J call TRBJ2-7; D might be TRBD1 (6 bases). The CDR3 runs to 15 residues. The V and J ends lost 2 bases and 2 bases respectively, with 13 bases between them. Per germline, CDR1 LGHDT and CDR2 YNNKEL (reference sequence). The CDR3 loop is CASSQFRQGTYEQYF. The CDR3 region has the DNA TGTGCCAGCAGCCAATTTCGCCAGGGGACCTACGAGCAGTACTTC.

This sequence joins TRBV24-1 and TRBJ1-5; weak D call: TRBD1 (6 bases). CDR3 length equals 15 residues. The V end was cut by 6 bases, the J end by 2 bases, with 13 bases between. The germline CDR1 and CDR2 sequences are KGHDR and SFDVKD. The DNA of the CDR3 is TGTGCCACCAGTCAAGGGGGAAGTGGCAATCAGCCCCAGCATTTT. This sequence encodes CATSQGGSGNQPQHF.

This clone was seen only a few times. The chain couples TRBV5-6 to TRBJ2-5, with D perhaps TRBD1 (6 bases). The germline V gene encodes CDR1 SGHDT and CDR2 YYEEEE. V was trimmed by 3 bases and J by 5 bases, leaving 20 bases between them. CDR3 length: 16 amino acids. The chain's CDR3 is CASSSRLQGSWETQYF. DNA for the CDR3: TGTGCCAGCAGCTCGCGTTTACAGGGTTCGTGGGAGACCCAGTACTTC. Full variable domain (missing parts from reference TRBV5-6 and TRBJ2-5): DAGVTQSPTHLIKTRGQQVTLRCSPKSGHDTVSWYQQALGQGPQFIFQYYEEEERQRGNFPDRFSGHQFPNYSSELNVNALLLGDSALYLCASSSRLQGSWETQYFGPGTRLLVL.

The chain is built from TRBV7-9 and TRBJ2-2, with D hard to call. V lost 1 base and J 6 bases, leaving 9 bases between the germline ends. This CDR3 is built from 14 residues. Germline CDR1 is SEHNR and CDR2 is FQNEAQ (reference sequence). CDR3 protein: CASSLGPGAGELFF. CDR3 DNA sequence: TGTGCCAGCAGCTTAGGGCCCGGAGCCGGGGAGCTGTTTTTT.

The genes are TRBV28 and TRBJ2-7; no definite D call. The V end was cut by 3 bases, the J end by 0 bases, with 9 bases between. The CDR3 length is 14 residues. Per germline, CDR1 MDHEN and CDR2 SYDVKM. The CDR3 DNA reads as TGTGCCAGCAGTTTTGCGTCGAACTCCTACGAGCAGTACTTC. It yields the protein CASSFASNSYEQYF.

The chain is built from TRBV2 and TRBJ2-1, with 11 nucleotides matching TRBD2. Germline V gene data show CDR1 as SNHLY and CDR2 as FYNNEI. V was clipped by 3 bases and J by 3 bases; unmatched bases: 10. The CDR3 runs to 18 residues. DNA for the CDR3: TGTGCCAGCAGTGATGTATTCGGGACTAGCGGAAACTACAATGAGCAGTTCTTC. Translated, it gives CASSDVFGTSGNYNEQFF.

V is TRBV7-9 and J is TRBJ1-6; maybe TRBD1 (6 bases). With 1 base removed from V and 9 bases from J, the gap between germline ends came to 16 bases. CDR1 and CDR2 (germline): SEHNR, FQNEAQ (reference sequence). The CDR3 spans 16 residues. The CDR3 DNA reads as TGTGCCAGCAGCTTAGGTGTGACAGGTTGGGGTTCACCCCTCCACTTT. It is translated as CASSLGVTGWGSPLHF.

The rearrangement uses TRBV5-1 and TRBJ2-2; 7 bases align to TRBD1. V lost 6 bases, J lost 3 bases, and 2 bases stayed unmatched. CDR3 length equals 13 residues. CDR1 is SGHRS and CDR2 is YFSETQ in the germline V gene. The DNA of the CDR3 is TGCGCCAGCATAGGACAGGACACCGGGGAGCTGTTTTTT. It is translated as CASIGQDTGELFF.

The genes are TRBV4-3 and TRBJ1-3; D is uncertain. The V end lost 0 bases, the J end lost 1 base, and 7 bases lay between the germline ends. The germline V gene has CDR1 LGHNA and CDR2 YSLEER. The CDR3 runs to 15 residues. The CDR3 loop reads CASSQDRRSGNTIYF. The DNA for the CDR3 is TGCGCCAGCAGCCAAGACCGGAGATCTGGAAACACCATATATTTT.

CDR3 coding DNA: TGCGCCAGCAGCCAAGATCGGGGGGGCGGTTGGGATTACGAGCAGTACTTC. It encodes CASSQDRGGGWDYEQYF. V usage is TRBV4-3 and J usage is TRBJ2-7; TRBD2 matches at 8 bases. Germline V gene lookup returns CDR1 LGHNA and CDR2 YSLEER. The CDR3 is made up of 17 amino acids. V trimming: 0 bases; J trimming: 4 bases; junction bases outside the gene matches: 11.

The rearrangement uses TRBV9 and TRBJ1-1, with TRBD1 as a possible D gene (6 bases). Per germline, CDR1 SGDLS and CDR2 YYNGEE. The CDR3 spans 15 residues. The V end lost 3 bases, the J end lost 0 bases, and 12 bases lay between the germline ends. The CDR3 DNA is TGTGCCAGCAGCGGGAGTGGGGGCCTGAACACTGAAGCTTTCTTT. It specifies CASSGSGGLNTEAFF.

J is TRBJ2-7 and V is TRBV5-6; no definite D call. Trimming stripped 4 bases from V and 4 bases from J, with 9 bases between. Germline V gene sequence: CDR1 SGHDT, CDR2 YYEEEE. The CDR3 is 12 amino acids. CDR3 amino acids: CASSPDFYEQYF. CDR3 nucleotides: TGTGCCAGCAGCCCAGATTTTTACGAGCAGTACTTC.

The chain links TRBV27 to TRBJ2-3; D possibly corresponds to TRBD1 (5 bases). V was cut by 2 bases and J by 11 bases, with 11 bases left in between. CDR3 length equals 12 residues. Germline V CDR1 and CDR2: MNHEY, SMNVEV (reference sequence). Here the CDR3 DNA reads TGTGCCAGCAGTTTAGTTCTAGGGGTGCAGTATTTT. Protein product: CASSLVLGVQYF.

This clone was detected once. The CDR3 nucleotides are TGTGCCAGCAGCTCCTACGGGACAACCTACAATGAGCAGTTCTTC. Encoded protein: CASSSYGTTYNEQFF. V gene TRBV7-3 combines with J gene TRBJ2-1; TRBD1 is a possible D gene (6 bases). V lost 4 bases and J lost 2, with 12 bases in between. CDR1 is SGHTA and CDR2 is FQGTGA in the germline V gene. CDR3 length equals 15 residues.

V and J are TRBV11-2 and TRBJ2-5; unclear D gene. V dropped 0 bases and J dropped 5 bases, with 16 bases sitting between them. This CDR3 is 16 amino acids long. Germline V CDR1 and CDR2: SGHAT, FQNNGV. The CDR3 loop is CASSLEYSPIHETQYF. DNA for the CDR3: TGTGCCAGCAGCTTAGAGTATTCGCCCATACATGAGACCCAGTACTTC.

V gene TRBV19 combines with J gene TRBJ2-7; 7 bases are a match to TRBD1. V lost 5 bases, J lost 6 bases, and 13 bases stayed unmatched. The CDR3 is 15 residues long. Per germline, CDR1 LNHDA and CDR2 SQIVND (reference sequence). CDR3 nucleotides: TGTGCCAGTAGTTCAAAGGGGAACAGGGGCAGCGAGCAGTACTTC. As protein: CASSSKGNRGSEQYF.

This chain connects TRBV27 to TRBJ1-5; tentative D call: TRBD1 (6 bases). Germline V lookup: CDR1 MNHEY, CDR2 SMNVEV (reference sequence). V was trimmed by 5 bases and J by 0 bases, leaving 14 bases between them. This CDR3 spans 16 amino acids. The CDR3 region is CASSPSQGNSNQPQHF. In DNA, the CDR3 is TGTGCCAGCAGTCCCTCCCAGGGGAATAGCAATCAGCCCCAGCATTTT.